The clone carrying this T cell receptor beta chain was observed a handful of times. What it recognizes is unknown. CDR1 and CDR2 from the germline V gene are MNHEY and SMNVEV (reference sequence). This CDR3 region has 15 residues. Trimming pared 5 bases from V and 0 bases from J, leaving 8 bases between. These data originate in a study of healthy donors' naive CD4 and CD8 T cells. Study-level background: Donors spanned ages 20-25, 40-50 and 60-70 years, half female. Notes on the study in general: Homeostatic proliferation of naive T cells was not examined as a bias source. Most V and J genes were reportedly biased between naive CD4+ and CD8+ cells.

TCR libraries were built from roughly 0.5 ug of total RNA by linear amplification. TCRdb recomputed calls from the reads with MiXCR, one row per CDR3 protein. Altogether around 200,000 distinct CDR3 sequences are present, 65% to 75% being singletons, with the ten largest covering roughly 2.3%. Naive T cells were sorted: CD4+CD8-CD45RO-CD45RA+ for CD4+, CD8+CD4-CD45RA+CD27bright for CD8+. This sequence originates from a pool of human donors in good health; the sample pools cells from several healthy donors. This chain uses TRBV27 with TRBJ1-6, with a possible D match to TRBD1 (5 bases). Input material: naive CD4+ and CD8+ T cells sorted from blood, pooled from several donors. The DNA for the CDR3 is TGTGCCAGCAGTGTCGACAGCTCCTATAATTCACCCCTCCACTTT. Encoded protein: CASSVDSSYNSPLHF.